This T cell receptor beta chain is drawn from a study of shared clonotypes between healthy human individuals. Study outcomes and limitations: The sharing of roughly 5% of naive CD4 clonotypes was seen across a handful of donors. Incompleteness in sorted-subset sequencing, despite large depth, was shown by rarefaction. Memory subsets generally showed smaller estimated richness than naive subsets did. In contrast to clonotypes shared by all four donors, non-shared clonotypes had lower generation probabilities.

Per the germline V gene, CDR1 is KGHSH and CDR2 is LQKENI. CDR3 length equals 14 residues. Trimming stripped 2 bases from V and 6 bases from J, with 10 bases between. On this clone: Antigen unknown.

Only in-frame clones appear in the TCRdb table, and some are missing; sequencing was by immunoSEQ multiplex PCR. The sample holds 1.6 million or so clones; more than 95% are singletons and the top ten take roughly 1.1%. The sequence derives from a man aged 25-45 years in good health. The chain has TRBV18 and TRBJ1-4; unclear D gene. Sample: naive CD4+ T cells sorted from blood. Subset defined: CD45RA+ positively selected. CDR3 in amino acids: CASSPVGGDEKLFF. CDR3 nucleotide sequence: TGTGCCAGCTCACCAGTTGGTGGAGATGAAAAACTGTTTTTT.